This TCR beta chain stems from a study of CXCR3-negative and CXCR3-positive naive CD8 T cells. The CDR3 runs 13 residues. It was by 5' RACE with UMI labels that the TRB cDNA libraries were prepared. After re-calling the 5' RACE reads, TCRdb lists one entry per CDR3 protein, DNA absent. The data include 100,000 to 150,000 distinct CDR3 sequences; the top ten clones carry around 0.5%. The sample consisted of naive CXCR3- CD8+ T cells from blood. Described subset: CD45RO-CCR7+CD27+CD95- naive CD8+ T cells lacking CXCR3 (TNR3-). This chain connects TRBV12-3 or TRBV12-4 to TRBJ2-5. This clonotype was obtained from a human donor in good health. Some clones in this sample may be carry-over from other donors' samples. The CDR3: CASRANERETQYF.